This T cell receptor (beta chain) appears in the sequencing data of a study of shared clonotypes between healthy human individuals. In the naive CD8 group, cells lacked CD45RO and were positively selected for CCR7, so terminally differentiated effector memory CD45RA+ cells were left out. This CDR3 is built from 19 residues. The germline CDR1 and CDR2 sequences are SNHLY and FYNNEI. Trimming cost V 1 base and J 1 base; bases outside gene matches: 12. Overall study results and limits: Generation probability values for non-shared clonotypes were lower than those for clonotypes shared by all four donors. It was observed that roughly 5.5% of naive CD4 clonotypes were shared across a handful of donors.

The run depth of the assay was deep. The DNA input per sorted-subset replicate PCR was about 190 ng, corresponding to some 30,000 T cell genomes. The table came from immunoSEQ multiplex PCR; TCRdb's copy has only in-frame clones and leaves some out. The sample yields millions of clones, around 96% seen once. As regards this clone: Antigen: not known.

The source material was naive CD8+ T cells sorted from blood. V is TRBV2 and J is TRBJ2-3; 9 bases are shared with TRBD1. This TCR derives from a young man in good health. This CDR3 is CASSEGGQGGPLGTDTQYF. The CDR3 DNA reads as TGTGCCAGCAGTGAAGGGGGACAGGGTGGGCCTTTGGGCACAGATACGCAGTATTTT. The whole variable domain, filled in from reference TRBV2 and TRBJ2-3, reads EPEVTQTPSHQVTQMGQEVILRCVPISNHLYFYWYRQILGQKVEFLVSFYNNEISEKSEIFDDQFSVERPDGSNFTLKIRSTKLEDSAMYFCASSEGGQGGPLGTDTQYFGPGTRLTVL.